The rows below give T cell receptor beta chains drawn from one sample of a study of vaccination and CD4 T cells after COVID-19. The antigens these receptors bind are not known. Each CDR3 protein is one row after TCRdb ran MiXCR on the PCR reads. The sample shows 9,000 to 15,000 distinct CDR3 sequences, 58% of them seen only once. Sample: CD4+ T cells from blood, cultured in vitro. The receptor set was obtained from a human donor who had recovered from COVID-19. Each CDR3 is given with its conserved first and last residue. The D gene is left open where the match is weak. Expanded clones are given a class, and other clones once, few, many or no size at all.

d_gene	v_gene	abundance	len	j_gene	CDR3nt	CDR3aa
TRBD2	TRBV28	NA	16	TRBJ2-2	TGTGCCAGCAGTTTATGGCGGGGGGGCATAACCGGGGAGCTGTTTTTT	CASSLWRGGITGELFF
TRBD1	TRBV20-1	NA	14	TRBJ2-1	TGCAGTGCTGCCGGAAACAGGGGGTTCAATGAGCAGTTCTTC	CSAAGNRGFNEQFF
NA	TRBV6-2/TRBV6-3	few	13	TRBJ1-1	TGTGCCAGCAGTTACGGGTTGGTCACTGAAGCTTTCTTT	CASSYGLVTEAFF
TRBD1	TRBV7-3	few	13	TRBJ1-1	TGTGCCAGCAGCTTTGACAGGGGCACTGAAGCTTTCTTT	CASSFDRGTEAFF
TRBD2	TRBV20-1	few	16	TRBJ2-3	TGCAGTGCTCCCTCCCCGGCTAGCGGGAGAGGAGATACGCAGTATTTT	CSAPSPASGRGDTQYF
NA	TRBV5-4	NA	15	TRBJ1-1	TGTGCCAGCAGCTTATCGGGCCCGGCCAGCACTGAAGCTTTCTTT	CASSLSGPASTEAFF
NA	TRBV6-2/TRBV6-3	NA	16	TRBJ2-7	TGTGCCAGCAGTTACTCCGAGGGGTTCCGGGACGGCGAGCAGTACTTC	CASSYSEGFRDGEQYF
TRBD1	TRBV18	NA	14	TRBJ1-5	TGTGCCAGCTCCCTATACAGGGGAAATCAGCCCCAGCATTTT	CASSLYRGNQPQHF
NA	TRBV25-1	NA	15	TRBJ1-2	TGTGCCAGCAAAAGTGGACAGCCAGGGCCCTATGGCTACACCTTC	CASKSGQPGPYGYTF
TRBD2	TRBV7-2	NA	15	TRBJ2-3	TGTGCCAGCAGCACGCGGGGGGGTGGAACAGATACGCAGTATTTT	CASSTRGGGTDTQYF
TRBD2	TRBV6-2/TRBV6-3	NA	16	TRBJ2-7	TGTGCCAGCAGTTTACTCGCGACTAGCGGGAGTTACGAGCAGTACTTC	CASSLLATSGSYEQYF
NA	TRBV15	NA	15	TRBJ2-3	TGTGCCACCAGCAGAGGCAGCGGTGGGACAGATACGCAGTATTTT	CATSRGSGGTDTQYF
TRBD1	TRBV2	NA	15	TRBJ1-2	TGTGCCAGCAGTGATGAGGGGGCCGGAATCTATGGCTACACCTTC	CASSDEGAGIYGYTF
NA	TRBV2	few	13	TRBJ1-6	TGTGCCAGCAGTGGACGGTCGGATTCACCCCTCCACTTT	CASSGRSDSPLHF